The present T cell receptor (beta chain) was sequenced within a study of cytomegalovirus exposure and HLA in healthy donors. V was pared by 4 bases and J by 8 bases, with 8 bases of the junction left unmatched. This CDR3 spans 15 amino acids. The germline V gene has CDR1 LGHNA and CDR2 YSLEER. Amplification used 60 Vbeta primers and 13 Jbeta primers. Per the original data handling: In a later analysis, the count reached some 75 million unique TCR beta chains, with 8.5 million to 14 million shared. Assay used: immunoSEQ multiplex PCR; TCRdb lists only in-frame clones, some missing. The V and J calls and the clone size are those of that table, but D and trimming were determined from the DNA. In total, the table holds 200,000 or so clones.

Input material: PBMCs. V gene TRBV4-3 combines with J gene TRBJ1-4, with 9 bases lining up with TRBD1. The TCR originated in a boy younger than 18 in good health and CMV-seronegative. The CDR3 here is CASSPYRGLEEKLFF. DNA for the CDR3: TGCGCCAGCAGCCCGTACAGGGGGCTTGAAGAAAAACTGTTTTTT.